A selection of T cell receptor beta chains follows, all from one sample in a study of T cell responses to AZD1222 COVID-19 vaccine. Clones were sequenced by immunoSEQ multiplex PCR, and TCRdb holds only the in-frame ones, with some missing. This sample yields under 140,000 clones, of which less than 95% are seen a single time; 7.5% to 9% belongs to the top ten. Here the sequenced sample was peripheral blood, taken on day 0 of AZD1222 vaccination. These receptors were taken from an adult in good health. Both conserved end residues are part of each CDR3. The order of the fields is V gene, clone size, J gene, D gene, CDR3 DNA, CDR3 protein. A D gene is named only where the DNA matches it firmly. Clone size appears in some rows only: once, few, many, or a class for an expanded clone.

TRBV6-5	-	TRBJ1-2	-	TGTGCCAGCAGTTACTGGGGGTATGGCTACACCTTC	CASSYWGYGYTF
TRBV3-1/TRBV3-2	-	TRBJ1-4	-	TGTGCCAGCAGCCATCAGGGCTCAAGGGGTGAAAAACTGTTTTTT	CASSHQGSRGEKLFF
TRBV6-1	-	TRBJ1-5	-	TGTGCCAGCAGTGAAGCGCTGACAGGACGATATCAGCCCCAGCATTTT	CASSEALTGRYQPQHF
TRBV28	-	TRBJ1-2	-	TGTGCCAGCGGGGGAAGAAACTATGGCTACACCTTC	CASGGRNYGYTF
TRBV6-1	-	TRBJ1-3	TRBD1	TGTGCCAGCAGTGAAAATCGACAGGGAACTGGAAACACCATATATTTT	CASSENRQGTGNTIYF
TRBV6-6	-	TRBJ1-2	-	TGTGCCAGCACAGGGGAGGGAAAATATGGCTACACCTTC	CASTGEGKYGYTF
TRBV18	-	TRBJ2-1	-	TGTGCCAGCTCACCCCAGGAAAGCTCCTACAATGAGCAGTTCTTC	CASSPQESSYNEQFF
TRBV9	-	TRBJ1-6	-	TGTGCCAGCAGCCCAGCCGGGACGGTCAATTCACCCCTCCACTTT	CASSPAGTVNSPLHF
TRBV4-1	-	TRBJ2-7	-	TGCGCCAGCAGCCAAGGGTCCGGCTACGAGCAGTACTTC	CASSQGSGYEQYF
TRBV2	once	TRBJ2-1	TRBD1	TGTGCCAGCAGTAGCCCTCAGACAGGGAAGCTTGGCAATGAGCAGTTCTTC	CASSSPQTGKLGNEQFF
TRBV12-3/TRBV12-4	-	TRBJ1-1	-	TGTGCCAGCAGTTTAAAGATTGAAGCTTTCTTT	CASSLKIEAFF
TRBV2	-	TRBJ2-7	-	TGTGCCAGCAGTGAAGCGCTTCAGATCTCCTACGAGCAGTACTTC	CASSEALQISYEQYF